This T cell receptor beta chain was captured by sequencing in a study of monozygotic twins with inflammatory bowel disease. The study's findings and limits: IBD patients had lower TCRbeta diversity (inverse Simpson) than healthy co-twins. Extra variability in the repertoires of patients may have come from differing immunosuppressive treatments.

TCRdb reworked the 5' RACE reads into one entry per CDR3 protein, no DNA. The repertoire shows about 160,000 distinct CDR3 sequences; the top ten hold approximately 2.4%. The CDR3 contains 17 residues. The germline CDR1 and CDR2 sequences are SGHTA and FQGTGA. As for this clonotype: What it binds is unknown.

Input material: blood. This clonotype was sampled from a human donor with ulcerative colitis or Crohn's disease, or a healthy co-twin of an affected twin (not recorded which). The rearrangement links TRBV7-3 to TRBJ2-2; checking the TCRdb D call of TRBD2 is not possible without DNA. CDR3 region: CASSFRGIAGGTGELFF.